Each of the 8 T cell receptor beta chains below was sequenced from the same sample in a study of T cells in Graves' hyperthyroidism and ophthalmopathy. RNA transcripts gave rise to amplified TCR beta CDR3 regions. During a first-round RT-PCR of the TCR CDR3, the HTBI primer set was used. TCRdb redid the calling of the multiplex PCR reads with MiXCR, one entry per CDR3 protein. In the table there are 550,000 to 700,000 distinct CDR3 sequences, 46% of which are singletons. Sequencing input: peripheral blood or thyroid tissue (not recorded which). These receptors were obtained from an adult woman with Graves' disease, either hyperthyroidism or ophthalmopathy (not recorded which).

Details on this clonotype: The conserved final phenylalanine or tryptophan is absent from the CDR3, which likely points to a read error. It is unclear where the CDR3 begins or ends on the DNA, so no DNA is shown, and the CDR3 is as TCRdb lists it. V is TRBV20-1 and J is TRBJ2-2; TRBD1, the D gene given by the table, was not confirmed from the DNA. The CDR3 totals 9 residues, both ends included. Per germline, CDR1 DFQATT and CDR2 SNEGSKA (reference sequence). CDR3 in amino acids: CSAKKPTGI.

This clonotype was recorded only once. Just one base apart from a much larger clone, this may be a read error. The chain combines TRBV6-6 with TRBJ2-7; no firm D call. The CDR3 consists of 14 residues. V lost 7 bases and J 1 base, leaving 14 bases between the germline ends. Germline V gene sequence: CDR1 MNHNY, CDR2 SVGAGI (reference sequence). CDR3 in DNA: TGTGCCAGCACCGAGGCGGAGATTTCCTACGAGCAGTACTTC. This gives the protein CASTEAEISYEQYF.

Worth noting for this clonotype: This clone may be a read error of a much larger clone one base away. The chain joins TRBV9 to TRBJ2-2; 9 nucleotides align to TRBD2. This CDR3 is 17 amino acids long. The germline V gene has CDR1 SGDLS and CDR2 YYNGEE. The CDR3 nucleotides read TGTGCCAACAGCAGAACACTAGCGGGCGCGAACACCGGGGAGCTGTTTTTT. It translates to CANSRTLAGANTGELFF.

The genes are TRBV7-8 and TRBJ1-1; perhaps TRBD1 as D (5 bases). Germline lookup yields CDR1 SGHVS and CDR2 FQNEAQ. The CDR3 spans 14 residues. Trimming removed 7 bases from V and 11 bases from J, with 23 bases in between. CDR3 nucleotides: TGTGCCAGCACTCTGCTGGTTCGGGACCTGAGGGCTTTCTTT. This gives the protein CASTLLVRDLRAFF.

This clonotype was detected ten times or more. The V call is TRBV5-5, the J call TRBJ1-1; D unclear. The CDR3 spans 14 residues. Germline CDR1 reads SGHKS; CDR2 reads YYEKEE (reference sequence). Trimming stripped 4 bases from V and 1 base from J, with 11 bases between. The CDR3 sequence is CASSPREWNTEAFF. CDR3 coding DNA: TGTGCCAGCAGCCCGAGGGAATGGAACACTGAAGCTTTCTTT. The full variable domain, completed using reference TRBV5-5 and TRBJ1-1, is DAGVTQSPTHLIKTRGQQVTLRCSPISGHKSVSWYQQVLGQGPQFIFQYYEKEERGRGNFPDRFSARQFPNYSSELNVNALLLGDSALYLCASSPREWNTEAFFGQGTRLTVV.

In regard to this clonotype: The CDR3 does not close with the conserved phenylalanine or tryptophan, likely indicating a read error. It is unclear where the CDR3 begins or ends on the DNA, so no DNA is shown, and the CDR3 is as TCRdb lists it. The rearrangement links TRBV29-1 to TRBJ2-5. Germline loops: CDR1 SQVTM, CDR2 ANQGSEA. The CDR3 sequence runs 14 residues, both termini included. The chain's CDR3 is CSVEVGNYGYTFGS.

The V gene is TRBV20-1, the J gene TRBJ2-5; TRBD2 matches 8 bases. The CDR3 covers 14 residues. The J segment lost 4 bases and the V segment lost 1 base, leaving 5 bases of the junction unmatched. The germline V gene encodes CDR1 DFQATT and CDR2 SNEGSKA (reference sequence). CDR3 in amino acids: CSARGGLGVETQYF. The CDR3 DNA is TGCAGTGCTAGAGGGGGACTAGGGGTAGAGACCCAGTACTTC.

V is TRBV20-1 and J is TRBJ1-5; D gene ambiguous. The germline V gene encodes CDR1 DFQATT and CDR2 SNEGSKA (reference sequence). The V and J ends lost 5 bases and 5 bases respectively, with 16 bases between them. The CDR3 consists of 14 residues. Here the CDR3 DNA reads TGCAGTGCTGCCTACCTCGGTAGGGATCAGCCCCAGCATTTT. This sequence encodes CSAAYLGRDQPQHF.